Following are 8 T cell receptor beta chains from one sample sequenced in a study of blood T cells in healthy people across ages. Then a second PCR, running roughly 7 to 12 cycles, was carried out with a sample-barcoded 5' primer and a J-beta primer mix. A single record per CDR3 protein comes from TCRdb applying MiXCR to the 5' RACE reads. The table lists more than 1,400,000 distinct CDR3 sequences, 42% of them singletons, with 7% to 9.5% in the top ten. The sample was blood. These receptors were obtained from a woman between 18 and 29 years old in good health.

The chain couples TRBV20-1 to TRBJ2-1; 11 bases fit TRBD2. The DNA end is a closer match to TRBJ2-7, so the J assignment may be wrong. The CDR3 has 17 residues. Per germline, CDR1 DFQATT and CDR2 SNEGSKA (reference sequence). The CDR3 DNA sequence: TGCAGTGCTAGAGTTGGTAGCGGGAGGGAGTCCTACAATGAGCAGTACTTC. Translated, it gives CSARVGSGRESYNEQYF.

The chain joins TRBV12-3 or TRBV12-4 to TRBJ1-5; D call uncertain. The CDR3 totals 15 residues. V was pared by 6 bases and J by 5 bases, with 17 bases between. CDR3 in DNA: TGTGCCAGCAGCTCGGACGAAAACCGGGATCAGCCCCAGCATTTT. As protein: CASSSDENRDQPQHF.

The CDR3 DNA sequence: TGTGCTAGTGGTTCCTCCCCGACTAGCGGGAGTGGAAACATTCAGTACTTC. It translates to CASGSSPTSGSGNIQYF. This chain joins TRBV12-5 and TRBJ2-4; 12 positions agree with TRBD2. This CDR3 contains 17 residues. Germline V gives CDR1 LGHNT, CDR2 FRNRAP. The V segment lost 4 bases and the J segment 6 bases; nucleotides outside the gene matches: 10.

This chain connects TRBV11-2 to TRBJ2-5; D uncertain. The germline V gene encodes CDR1 SGHAT and CDR2 FQNNGV. The germline V and J ends were trimmed by 2 bases and 4 bases, with 17 bases remaining between them. CDR3 size: 16 residues. The chain's CDR3 is CASSLSERNSGETQYF. The CDR3 coding sequence is TGTGCCAGCAGCTTATCGGAAAGGAACTCTGGAGAGACCCAGTACTTC.

This chain links TRBV21-1 with TRBJ2-1; no DNA check was done on the table's D call, TRBD1. TRBV21-1 is a pseudogene segment. The CDR3 contains 18 residues. Here the CDR3 reads CASSKRGGGHLSYKEQFF. The CDR3 DNA reads as TGTGCCAGCAGCAAAAGGGGGGGGGGCCACCTCTCCTACAAGGAGCAGTTCTTC.

A word on this clonotype: Germline is not matched at one junction end, which may reflect a read error. The V gene is TRBV7-2, the J gene TRBJ1-2; unclear D gene. CDR3 length: 14 amino acids. Germline V gene data show CDR1 as SGHTA and CDR2 as FQGNSA. DNA of the CDR3: TGTGCCGGCAGCCTAAACAGCCCTGACTATGGCTACACCTTC. Translated, it gives CAGSLNSPDYGYTF.

This rearrangement joins TRBV27 to TRBJ2-1; TRBD1 agrees at 8 bases. With the DNA end fitting TRBJ2-7 better, the J assignment may be wrong. The CDR3 is 15 residues long. Germline V gene data show CDR1 as MNHEY and CDR2 as SMNVEV (reference sequence). In DNA form, the CDR3 reads TGTGCCAGCAGTTCATCCGGGACAGGCTTCGCCGAGCAGTACTTC. It encodes CASSSSGTGFAEQYF.

This clonotype came up many times. V is TRBV4-1 and J is TRBJ2-7; 11 nucleotides agree with TRBD2. This CDR3 has 20 residues. Germline-derived CDR1 and CDR2 are MGHRA and YSYEKL. V lost 0 bases and J lost 3; bases outside the gene matches: 16. CDR3 DNA: TGCGCCAGCAGCCAAGACCCCCCCGGTCCTAGCGGGGGGACTAACTACGAGCAGTACTTC. Protein product: CASSQDPPGPSGGTNYEQYF.